Listed below are T cell receptor beta chains from one sample, sequenced in a study of blood T cell repertoires in COVID-19. Sequencing was performed with immunoSEQ multiplex PCR; in TCRdb, only in-frame clones are kept and a portion is missing. This table holds 80,000 to 95,000 clones, roughly 90% found once. The specimen was peripheral blood. The origin of the receptors is a man between 50 and 59 years old with active or convalescent COVID-19. The CDR3 runs from the conserved cysteine through the conserved F or W. The D gene is left open where the match is weak. Not all rows give a size; the values are once, few, many and, for expanded clones, a class.

CDR3nt | CDR3aa | v_gene | abundance | j_gene | d_gene | len
TGTGCCAGCAGTCCGACAGGGTGGCAGCCCCAGCATTTT | CASSPTGWQPQHF | TRBV28 | NA | TRBJ1-5 | TRBD1 | 13
TGCGCCAGCAGACTGACAGGGGGGATGTACGAGCAGTACTTC | CASRLTGGMYEQYF | TRBV5-1 | NA | TRBJ2-7 | TRBD1 | 14
TGTGCCTGGAGTGTATCAGGGGGCCGCGCCATATATTTT | CAWSVSGGRAIYF | TRBV30 | once | TRBJ1-3 | TRBD1 | 13
TGCGCCAGCAGCTTGCAAGCGGGAGCGAACACCGGGGAGCTGTTTTTT | CASSLQAGANTGELFF | TRBV5-1 | NA | TRBJ2-2 | TRBD2 | 16
TGTGCCAGCACGGGACCGGCGGGGTTTGAGCAGTTCTTC | CASTGPAGFEQFF | TRBV2 | NA | TRBJ2-1 | NA | 13
TGCGCCAGCAGCTTTAATCAGGGGAACACTGAAGCTTTCTTT | CASSFNQGNTEAFF | TRBV5-1 | NA | TRBJ1-1 | NA | 14
TGTGCCAGTAGTATAGGGACAGGGTTTTTGGAGACCCAGTACTTC | CASSIGTGFLETQYF | TRBV19 | NA | TRBJ2-5 | TRBD1 | 15
TGTGCCAGCAGCCAAGAAGGCGGAACTAGCACAGATACGCAGTATTTT | CASSQEGGTSTDTQYF | TRBV3-1/TRBV3-2 | NA | TRBJ2-3 | NA | 16
TGTGCCAGCAGTGTAGGGGGAAGTGGTGGAAACACCATATATTTT | CASSVGGSGGNTIYF | TRBV2 | NA | TRBJ1-3 | NA | 15
TGTGCCAGCAGTTTATGGCAGGGGAATACGGGTGATGAGCAGTTCTTC | CASSLWQGNTGDEQFF | TRBV28 | NA | TRBJ2-1 | NA | 16
TGTGCCAGCAGCAGGGTTGAGTTGGGTAATTCACCCCTCCACTTT | CASSRVELGNSPLHF | TRBV6-5 | NA | TRBJ1-6 | NA | 15
TGTGCCAGCAGTGTACTAGCGGGCAGGGAGACCCAGTACTTC | CASSVLAGRETQYF | TRBV2 | NA | TRBJ2-5 | TRBD2 | 14
TGTGCCATCAGTGACAGGACAGGGTATGGCTACACCTTC | CAISDRTGYGYTF | TRBV10-3 | NA | TRBJ1-2 | TRBD1 | 13
TGTGCCAGCAGTCGACAAGCGGGAGGCCCTACCGTCAATGAGCAGTTCTTC | CASSRQAGGPTVNEQFF | TRBV27 | NA | TRBJ2-1 | TRBD2 | 17
TGCAGTGCTAGTGAGACAGGGACAGAGACCCAGTACTTC | CSASETGTETQYF | TRBV20-1 | NA | TRBJ2-5 | TRBD1 | 13
TGCGCCAGCAGCCAAGGACACAGCTCTGGAAACACCATATATTTT | CASSQGHSSGNTIYF | TRBV4-1 | NA | TRBJ1-3 | NA | 15
TGCAGCGTCCACACTGGACAGGGTGTACATGAGCAGTTCTTC | CSVHTGQGVHEQFF | TRBV29-1 | NA | TRBJ2-1 | TRBD1 | 14
TGTGCCAGCAGCTCCGTAGACAGGGGGGTCCGAGAGACCCAGTACTTC | CASSSVDRGVRETQYF | TRBV11-2 | once | TRBJ2-5 | TRBD1 | 16
TGTGCCACCAGTGATTTTGGGGCAGAAGCTTTCTTT | CATSDFGAEAFF | TRBV24-1 | NA | TRBJ1-1 | NA | 12
TGTGCCACCAGTGATTTGCACCCGGCAGGAAGGTCGTGGAACACCGGGGAGCTGTTTTTT | CATSDLHPAGRSWNTGELFF | TRBV24-1 | NA | TRBJ2-2 | NA | 20
TGCGCCAGCAGGAGCGGGAACACCGGGGAGCTGTTTTTT | CASRSGNTGELFF | TRBV5-1 | NA | TRBJ2-2 | NA | 13
TGCGCCAGCAGCTTGGCCCCGACAGGGATCAATGAGCAGTTCTTC | CASSLAPTGINEQFF | TRBV5-1 | NA | TRBJ2-1 | TRBD1 | 15
TGCGCCAGCAGTGAGTCTGGGGGGGCCTACTCAGATACGCAGTATTTT | CASSESGGAYSDTQYF | TRBV10-1 | few | TRBJ2-3 | NA | 16
TGTGCCACCAGTGATCTTAACGAGCAGTACTTC | CATSDLNEQYF | TRBV24-1 | many | TRBJ2-7 | NA | 11
TGTGCCAGCAGCTTGGGTGGGACATCGGATCAGCCCCAGCATTTT | CASSLGGTSDQPQHF | TRBV5-4 | few | TRBJ1-5 | NA | 15
TGTGCCAGCAGCTTTGCGGCTAGCACAGATACGCAGTATTTT | CASSFAASTDTQYF | TRBV7-2 | NA | TRBJ2-3 | NA | 14
TGTGCCACCAGTGATTTGGGGACTAGGGACCAAGAGACCCAGTACTTC | CATSDLGTRDQETQYF | TRBV24-1 | NA | TRBJ2-5 | TRBD2 | 16
TGTGCCATCGGACAAAACACCGGGGAGCTGTTTTTT | CAIGQNTGELFF | TRBV10-3 | NA | TRBJ2-2 | NA | 12
TGCGCCAGCAGTGAGTCGGGGGAACGGGGGAATACTGAAGCTTTCTTT | CASSESGERGNTEAFF | TRBV10-1 | NA | TRBJ1-1 | NA | 16
TGTGCCACCAGTGACCCCGGGACAGGGGAATCGGACTATGGCTACACCTTC | CATSDPGTGESDYGYTF | TRBV24-1 | NA | TRBJ1-2 | TRBD1 | 17
TGTGCCTGGAGTGTTGGGCAGTATGGCTACACCTTC | CAWSVGQYGYTF | TRBV30 | NA | TRBJ1-2 | NA | 12
TGCAGCGTTCCCCATACAGGGGGCGTTATGAACACTGAAGCTTTCTTT | CSVPHTGGVMNTEAFF | TRBV29-1 | NA | TRBJ1-1 | TRBD1 | 16
TGTGCCAGCAGTTCCACCCCTAGCGGGACCTACGAGCAGTACTTC | CASSSTPSGTYEQYF | TRBV6-2/TRBV6-3 | NA | TRBJ2-7 | TRBD2 | 15
TGTGCCAGCAGCGTAGGTGCAGGGGTCGGCGGGGAGCTGTTTTTT | CASSVGAGVGGELFF | TRBV5-4 | NA | TRBJ2-2 | NA | 15
TGTGCCAGCAGCGTAGGCCCAGGGTCTAATGAAAAACTGTTTTTT | CASSVGPGSNEKLFF | TRBV9 | NA | TRBJ1-4 | NA | 15
TGTGCCAGCAGCTTACTGGCGGCCTCTGGAAACACCATATATTTT | CASSLLAASGNTIYF | TRBV11-2 | NA | TRBJ1-3 | NA | 15
TGTGCCAGCAGCGCAAAAACAGGGGCCAAAAACATTCAGTACTTC | CASSAKTGAKNIQYF | TRBV5-6 | NA | TRBJ2-4 | NA | 15
TGTGCCTGGAGGGAGACAGGGTCCCTAGCCTACGAGCAGTACTTC | CAWRETGSLAYEQYF | TRBV30 | NA | TRBJ2-7 | TRBD1 | 15
TGTGCCAGCAGCTTAGCAGGGGCCGAGACCCAGTACTTC | CASSLAGAETQYF | TRBV7-9 | NA | TRBJ2-5 | NA | 13
TGTGCCAGCAGCTTAAAGGGAGGGGGTGGCTACACCTTC | CASSLKGGGGYTF | TRBV7-2 | NA | TRBJ1-2 | NA | 13
TGTGCCAGCAGTTACTCACCGGGACAGACTGAAGCTTTCTTT | CASSYSPGQTEAFF | TRBV6-6 | NA | TRBJ1-1 | TRBD1 | 14
TGTGCCAGCAGTTACCCTGGGACAGCGAACACCGGGGAGCTGTTTTTT | CASSYPGTANTGELFF | TRBV6-2/TRBV6-3 | NA | TRBJ2-2 | TRBD1 | 16
TGCAGCGTTGGTGACAGGGACAATGAAAAACTGTTTTTT | CSVGDRDNEKLFF | TRBV29-1 | NA | TRBJ1-4 | TRBD1 | 13
TGCAGTGCTACTGACGGTTACTACGAGCAGTACTTC | CSATDGYYEQYF | TRBV20-1 | NA | TRBJ2-7 | NA | 12
TGTGCCAGCAGCCAAGAGGGTTTTGGGGGGACGATCGTCCGACGAAAAGAGACCCAGTACTTC | CASSQEGFGGTIVRRKETQYF | TRBV4-2 | once | TRBJ2-5 | NA | 21
TGTGCCAGTAGTATCCTCAGGGGCCCGAGCACAGATACGCAGTATTTT | CASSILRGPSTDTQYF | TRBV19 | NA | TRBJ2-3 | NA | 16
TGTGCCAGCAGCTTAGTAGGGGGTGAGGTCACAGATACGCAGTATTTT | CASSLVGGEVTDTQYF | TRBV7-8 | NA | TRBJ2-3 | NA | 16
TGCGCCAGCAGCTTGGGGACTAGCGGGCCCCACGAGCAGTTCTTC | CASSLGTSGPHEQFF | TRBV5-1 | NA | TRBJ2-1 | TRBD2 | 15
TGTGCCAGCAGCCAGTTTCAGGGGGCAAGCTCCTATAATTCACCCCTCCACTTT | CASSQFQGASSYNSPLHF | TRBV5-4 | NA | TRBJ1-6 | TRBD1 | 18
TGTGCCAGCAGTCGAGCGACAGGGAATGATAATTCACCCCTCCACTTT | CASSRATGNDNSPLHF | TRBV28 | NA | TRBJ1-6 | TRBD1 | 16
TGCAGCGTTGAAAGCAGGAACAATCAGCCCCAGCATTTT | CSVESRNNQPQHF | TRBV29-1 | few | TRBJ1-5 | NA | 13
TGTGCCAGTAGCAATAGGGGGAGATCGGGCACTGAAGCTTTCTTT | CASSNRGRSGTEAFF | TRBV19 | NA | TRBJ1-1 | NA | 15
TGTGCCAGCAGCTACTATCCGGGACAGGGGATCACAGATACGCAGTATTTT | CASSYYPGQGITDTQYF | TRBV7-8 | NA | TRBJ2-3 | TRBD1 | 17
TGCAGCGTCAGAGGGGGGACAGGGGGCAACTACGAGCAGTACTTC | CSVRGGTGGNYEQYF | TRBV29-1 | NA | TRBJ2-7 | TRBD1 | 15
TGTGCCAGTAGTATGTCACCGGCGGCTACTAGACTAGCGGGAGACGAGCAGTACTTC | CASSMSPAATRLAGDEQYF | TRBV19 | NA | TRBJ2-7 | TRBD2 | 19